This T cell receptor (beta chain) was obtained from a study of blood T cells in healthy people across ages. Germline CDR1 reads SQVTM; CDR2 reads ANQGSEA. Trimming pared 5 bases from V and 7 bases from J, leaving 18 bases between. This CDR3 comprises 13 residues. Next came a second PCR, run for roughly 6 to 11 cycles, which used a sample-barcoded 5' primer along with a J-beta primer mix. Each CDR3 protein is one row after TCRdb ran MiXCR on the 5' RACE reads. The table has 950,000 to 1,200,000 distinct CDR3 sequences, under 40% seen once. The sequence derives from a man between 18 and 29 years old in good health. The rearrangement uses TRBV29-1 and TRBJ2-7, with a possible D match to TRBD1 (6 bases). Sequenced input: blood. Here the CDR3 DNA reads TGCAGCGTTATTACAGGGACGGGTTATGAGCAGTACTTC. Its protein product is CSVITGTGYEQYF.